The 29 T cell receptor beta chains listed next were all sequenced from one sample in a study of siplizumab effects on memory and regulatory T cells. Data came from immunoSEQ multiplex PCR; TCRdb stores just in-frame clones and leaves some out. The top ten hold 0.6% to 0.7% of the sample, which has some 110,000 clones, about 93% seen once. The sample was Tregs sorted from blood. The receptor source for this set is a human donor in good health.

V and J are TRBV18 and TRBJ1-1; weak D call: TRBD1 (5 bases). Germline lookup yields CDR1 KGHSH and CDR2 LQKENI. The CDR3 totals 14 residues. V was shortened by 3 bases and J by 4 bases, with 12 bases between the two germline ends. The CDR3: CASSPGGWGTEAFF. In DNA, the CDR3 is TGTGCCAGCTCACCGGGGGGTTGGGGCACTGAAGCTTTCTTT.

J is TRBJ1-5 and V is TRBV11-2, with D tentatively TRBD1 (6 bases). Germline V gene data show CDR1 as SGHAT and CDR2 as FQNNGV. Trimming pared 0 bases from V and 7 bases from J, leaving 13 bases between. This CDR3 comprises 15 residues. CDR3 loop: CASSLDLGARQPQHF. The CDR3 nucleotides read TGTGCCAGCAGCTTAGATCTGGGGGCGCGACAGCCCCAGCATTTT.

The chain joins TRBV9 to TRBJ2-2; 11 bases agree with TRBD2. This CDR3 has 18 residues. Looked up from germline, CDR1 is SGDLS and CDR2 is YYNGEE. The V segment lost 0 bases and the J segment 1 base; nucleotides outside the gene matches: 5. CDR3 protein: CASSVGLAGRWNTGELFF. CDR3 coding DNA: TGTGCCAGCAGCGTAGGACTAGCGGGAAGGTGGAACACCGGGGAGCTGTTTTTT.

This clone appeared a single time. The rearrangement links TRBV18 to TRBJ2-2, with TRBD1 matching over 7 bases. The CDR3 sequence is 13 residues long. CDR1 and CDR2 from the germline V gene are KGHSH and LQKENI. The V and J ends lost 3 bases and 6 bases, in that order; junction bases with no gene match: 1. The CDR3 region has the DNA TGTGCCAGCTCACCTGACAGGGCCGGGGAGCTGTTTTTT. Its protein is CASSPDRAGELFF.

V usage is TRBV27 and J usage is TRBJ2-1; 7 nucleotides align to TRBD2. This CDR3 spans 16 amino acids. The trim removed 0 bases at V and 0 bases at J, leaving 2 bases unmatched. The germline CDR1 and CDR2 sequences are MNHEY and SMNVEV (reference sequence). The CDR3 nucleotides are TGTGCCAGCAGTTTATCGCGGGGGAGCTCCTACAATGAGCAGTTCTTC. It translates to CASSLSRGSSYNEQFF.

This chain joins TRBV7-2 and TRBJ1-2; tentative D call: TRBD1 (5 bases). The CDR3 spans 13 residues. V shed 4 bases and J shed 8 bases, with 14 bases lying between them. From germline, CDR1 is SGHTA and CDR2 FQGNSA. The CDR3 nucleotides read TGTGCCAGCAGCTCCGGGGGGAAAAGGGGCTACACCTTC. It yields the protein CASSSGGKRGYTF.

This chain uses TRBV19 with TRBJ2-5; D is unclear. V was trimmed by 6 bases and J by 5 bases, leaving 16 bases between them. The CDR3 covers 14 residues. Looked up from germline, CDR1 is LNHDA and CDR2 is SQIVND (reference sequence). The CDR3 nucleotides are TGTGCCAGTAGAGCAGGTGGGGTGGACGAGACCCAGTACTTC. Its translation is CASRAGGVDETQYF.

The gene calls are TRBV9 and TRBJ2-1; D is possibly TRBD1 (6 bases). In germline, CDR1 is SGDLS, CDR2 YYNGEE. Trimming cost V 2 bases and J 4 bases, with 16 bases left between them. The CDR3 sequence is 16 residues long. The CDR3 is CASSVSGTLYYNEQFF. The CDR3 DNA reads as TGTGCCAGCAGCGTCTCTGGGACATTATATTACAATGAGCAGTTCTTC.

The chain employs TRBV5-1 and TRBJ2-7; unclear D gene. The CDR3 consists of 14 residues. Germline lookup yields CDR1 SGHRS and CDR2 YFSETQ. The V end lost 4 bases, the J end lost 6 bases, and 17 bases lay between the germline ends. As DNA, the CDR3 is TGCGCCAGCAGCCGATCAGACTGGGCCCCCGAGCAGTACTTC. Amino acid sequence: CASSRSDWAPEQYF.

V and J are TRBV11-2 and TRBJ2-6; TRBD1 matches at 8 bases. Per germline, CDR1 SGHAT and CDR2 FQNNGV. V gave up 5 bases and J gave up 1 base; unmatched junction bases: 7. The CDR3 covers 17 residues. As DNA, the CDR3 is TGTGCCAGCAGCGCCGACAGGGGCCTTTCTGGGGCCAACGTCCTGACTTTC. Its translation: CASSADRGLSGANVLTF.

The chain couples TRBV6-1 to TRBJ1-5, with 8 positions matching TRBD1. J was trimmed by 7 bases and V by 6 bases; bases with no gene match: 8. The CDR3 is 14 residues long. Germline lookup yields CDR1 MNHNS and CDR2 SASEGT. The CDR3 DNA is TGTGCCAGCAGCGCGGGACAGGCGATGCAGCCCCAGCATTTT. This gives the protein CASSAGQAMQPQHF.

The chain joins TRBV4-3 to TRBJ2-7; 7 bases are a match to TRBD1. This CDR3 comprises 14 residues. The trim removed 1 base at V and 6 bases at J, leaving 6 bases unmatched. Germline CDR1 reads LGHNA; CDR2 reads YSLEER. CDR3 in amino acids: CASSQGVGTAEQYF. CDR3 coding DNA: TGCGCCAGCAGCCAAGGCGTCGGGACAGCCGAGCAGTACTTC.

The chain carries TRBV4-1 and TRBJ2-1; 16 bases line up with TRBD2. V was clipped by 0 bases and J by 6 bases; unmatched bases: 5. The germline gives CDR1 MGHRA, CDR2 YSYEKL. CDR3 length: 18 amino acids. The CDR3 loop reads CASSQEGTSGRAFNEQFF. Here the CDR3 DNA reads TGCGCCAGCAGCCAAGAAGGGACTAGCGGGAGGGCCTTCAATGAGCAGTTCTTC.

The chain has TRBV6-6 and TRBJ1-3, with no clear D. There are 15 residues in the CDR3. V was cut by 2 bases and J by 0 bases, with 8 bases left in between. CDR1 MNHNY and CDR2 SVGAGI come from the germline V gene (reference sequence). This CDR3 reads CASSYGRGSGNTIYF. CDR3 nucleotide sequence: TGTGCCAGCAGTTACGGTCGGGGCTCTGGAAACACCATATATTTT.

This chain links TRBV6-6 with TRBJ2-7; no clear D. This CDR3 contains 14 residues. Germline V lookup: CDR1 MNHNY, CDR2 SVGAGI (reference sequence). V was trimmed by 2 bases and J by 0 bases, leaving 8 bases between them. CDR3 sequence reads: CASSYAGSSYEQYF. DNA of the CDR3: TGTGCCAGCAGTTACGCCGGAAGCTCCTACGAGCAGTACTTC.

J is TRBJ2-7 and V is TRBV7-9; 8 bases match TRBD1. Germline trimming cut 1 base from V and 4 bases from J; bases unmatched to any gene: 3. There are 14 residues in the CDR3. Germline V gene lookup returns CDR1 SEHNR and CDR2 FQNEAQ (reference sequence). CDR3 bases: TGTGCCAGCAGCTTAGACAGGGGGGCTTACGAGCAGTACTTC. Translation gives CASSLDRGAYEQYF.

The V gene is TRBV18, the J gene TRBJ2-5; no reliable D call. This CDR3 has 15 amino acids. V lost 3 bases to trimming and J lost 2 bases, with 13 bases between them. The germline CDR1 and CDR2 sequences are KGHSH and LQKENI. The CDR3 DNA reads TGTGCCAGCTCACCGGGCCTCACGCCTCAAGAGACCCAGTACTTC. Its protein product is CASSPGLTPQETQYF.

V and J are TRBV6-4 and TRBJ2-1; 7 bases are shared with TRBD2. After removal of 6 bases from V and 5 bases from J, the junction contained 13 bases not matched to a gene. In germline, CDR1 is MRHNA, CDR2 SNTAGT. The CDR3 has 16 residues. The CDR3 DNA follows: TGTGCCAGCAGGCACCCTCGGGCTAGCGGAGACAATGAGCAGTTCTTC. Amino acid sequence: CASRHPRASGDNEQFF.

CDR3: CASSYSWAPEETQYF. The CDR3 DNA is TGTGCCAGCAGTTACTCGTGGGCTCCCGAGGAGACCCAGTACTTC. The chain combines TRBV6-5 with TRBJ2-5; D not resolved. Trimming took 0 bases from V and 5 from J, leaving 13 bases between them. Germline assignment: CDR1 MNHEY and CDR2 SVGAGI. The CDR3 spans 15 residues.

The chain uses TRBV7-2 and TRBJ2-1; the D call may be TRBD1 or TRBD2 (5 bases each). Germline V gives CDR1 SGHTA, CDR2 FQGNSA. The CDR3 length is 18 residues. V was clipped by 1 base and J by 4 bases, with 20 bases between them. CDR3 sequence (DNA): TGTGCCAGCAGCTTAGTTGGGACCACTATTAACCTTTACAATGAGCAGTTCTTC. This gives the protein CASSLVGTTINLYNEQFF. The whole variable domain, remainder taken from reference TRBV7-2 and TRBJ2-1, is GAGVSQSPSNKVTEKGKDVELRCDPISGHTALYWYRQSLGQGLEFLIYFQGNSAPDKSGLPSDRFSAERTGGSVSTLTIQRTQQEDSAVYLCASSLVGTTINLYNEQFFGPGTRLTVL.

The chain uses TRBV6-4 and TRBJ1-5; possible D gene TRBD1, 5 bases. Germline values: CDR1 MRHNA, CDR2 SNTAGT. The V and J ends lost 4 bases and 7 bases respectively, with 11 bases between them. CDR3 length equals 13 residues. The CDR3 region is CASSAPRAQPQHF. CDR3 DNA: TGTGCCAGCAGTGCCCCCAGGGCACAGCCCCAGCATTTT.

The CDR3 nucleotides read TGTGCCAGCTCACCACCCGGCTTGGTAAGAACAGGCGGTACCTACGAGCAGTACTTC. Protein: CASSPPGLVRTGGTYEQYF. The rearrangement joins TRBV18 to TRBJ2-7, with D possibly TRBD1 on 5 matching bases. The CDR3 spans 19 residues. Germline V gene sequence: CDR1 KGHSH, CDR2 LQKENI. Trimming stripped 0 bases from V and 2 bases from J, with 23 bases between.

CDR3 region: CASSIRGGETQYF. CDR3 coding DNA: TGCGCCAGCTCCATCCGGGGCGGGGAGACCCAGTACTTC. The chain combines TRBV5-1 with TRBJ2-5; D may correspond to TRBD1 or TRBD2 (5 bases each). Germline V lookup: CDR1 SGHRS, CDR2 YFSETQ. The length of the CDR3 is 13 residues. The V end was cut by 7 bases, the J end by 5 bases, with 15 bases between.

This chain links TRBV7-9 with TRBJ2-1; D possibly uses TRBD1 or TRBD2 (5 bases each). The germline gives CDR1 SEHNR, CDR2 FQNEAQ (reference sequence). This CDR3 is built from 13 residues. V was pared by 7 bases and J by 9 bases, with 16 bases between. The CDR3 spells CASISDAGSEQFF. The CDR3 nucleotides are TGTGCCAGCATCTCGGATGCAGGGAGTGAGCAGTTCTTC.

The DNA for the CDR3 is TGTGCCAGCAGCTTGACGGGGCTGGCAGGTGAGCAGTTCTTC. It yields the protein CASSLTGLAGEQFF. The chain couples TRBV7-3 to TRBJ2-1; the D gene could be TRBD1 or TRBD2 (5 bases each). V was cut by 3 bases and J by 9 bases, with 15 bases left in between. CDR3 size: 14 residues. Germline V gives CDR1 SGHTA, CDR2 FQGTGA.

The chain employs TRBV5-1 and TRBJ2-5, with D possibly being TRBD2 (6 bases). The CDR3 contains 15 residues. Trimming stripped 3 bases from V and 0 bases from J, with 12 bases between. Germline V gene sequence: CDR1 SGHRS, CDR2 YFSETQ. CDR3 sequence: CASSSGLNHQETQYF. DNA of the CDR3: TGCGCCAGCAGCTCGGGACTGAACCACCAAGAGACCCAGTACTTC.

This chain uses TRBV6-5 with TRBJ2-1, with TRBD1 as a possible D gene (6 bases). Trimming took off 2 bases at V and 1 base at J, with 6 bases between the two ends. Germline assignment: CDR1 MNHEY and CDR2 SVGAGI. The CDR3 consists of 14 residues. The CDR3 DNA reads as TGTGCCAGCAGTTACAGGGGGTCCTACAATGAGCAGTTCTTC. It is translated as CASSYRGSYNEQFF.

The chain carries TRBV30 and TRBJ1-5, with D tentatively TRBD1 (5 bases). Germline assignment: CDR1 GTSNPN and CDR2 SVGIG (reference sequence). The CDR3 sequence is 16 residues long. V was shortened by 2 bases and J by 10 bases, with 24 bases between the two germline ends. The CDR3 here is CAWSRGIEGQVQPQHF. The CDR3 DNA follows: TGTGCCTGGAGTCGGGGGATCGAGGGGCAGGTTCAACCCCAGCATTTT.

The gene calls are TRBV2 and TRBJ1-2; TRBD1 aligns across 10 bases. Germline CDR1 is SNHLY and CDR2 is FYNNEI. This CDR3 region has 12 residues. V lost 9 bases and J lost 4; bases outside the gene matches: 2. CDR3 in DNA: TGTGCCAGGACAGGGGGCGCCTATGGCTACACCTTC. It encodes CARTGGAYGYTF.